This T cell receptor (beta chain) originates from a study of graft-versus-host responses after intestinal transplantation. On the study more broadly: All of the recipients had induction that used anti-thymocyte globulin, then tacrolimus and steroids for approximately 3 years. The study's findings and limits: HvG clone declines early post-transplant were associated with peak circulating GvH levels.

CDR1 is SGHRS and CDR2 is YFSETQ in the germline V gene. This CDR3 region has 14 residues. Unmatched junction bases numbered 1, after V lost 0 bases and J lost 2 bases. Regarding this clone: Its target is not known.

Only in-frame clones appear in the TCRdb table, and some are missing; sequencing was by immunoSEQ multiplex PCR. The sample lists just over 95,000 clones, 80% to 95% occurring once. Source: unstimulated CD4+ T cells sorted from spleen or lymph node cells, taken before intestinal transplant. This sequence joins TRBV5-1 and TRBJ2-7; 8 nucleotides align to TRBD2. This TCR was sampled from a human donor who received an intestinal transplant. Written as DNA, the CDR3 is TGCGCCAGCAGCTTGGCGGGGGGGGCCTACGAGCAGTACTTC. Protein product: CASSLAGGAYEQYF.